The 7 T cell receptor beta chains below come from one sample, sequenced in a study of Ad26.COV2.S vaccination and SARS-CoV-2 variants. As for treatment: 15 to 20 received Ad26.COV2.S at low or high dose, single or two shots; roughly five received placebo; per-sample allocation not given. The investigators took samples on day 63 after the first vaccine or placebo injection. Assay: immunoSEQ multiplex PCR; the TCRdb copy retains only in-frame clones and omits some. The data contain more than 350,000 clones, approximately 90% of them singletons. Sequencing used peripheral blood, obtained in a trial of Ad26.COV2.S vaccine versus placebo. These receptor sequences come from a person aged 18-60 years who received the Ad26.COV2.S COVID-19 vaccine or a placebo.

The chain's CDR3 is CASSVVPNYGYTF. The DNA for the CDR3 is TGTGCCAGCAGCGTAGTCCCTAACTATGGCTACACCTTC. The gene calls are TRBV9 and TRBJ1-2; no reliable D call. Germline CDR1 reads SGDLS; CDR2 reads YYNGEE. V was trimmed by 0 bases and J by 0 bases, leaving 3 bases between them. The CDR3 runs 13 residues.

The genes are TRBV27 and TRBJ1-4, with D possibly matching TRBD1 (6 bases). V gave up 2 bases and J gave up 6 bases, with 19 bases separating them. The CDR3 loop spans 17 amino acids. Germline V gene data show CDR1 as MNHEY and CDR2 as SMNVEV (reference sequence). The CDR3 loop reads CASSLGYFGGRDEKLFF. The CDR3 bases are TGTGCCAGCAGTTTAGGGTACTTCGGGGGGCGCGATGAAAAACTGTTTTTT.

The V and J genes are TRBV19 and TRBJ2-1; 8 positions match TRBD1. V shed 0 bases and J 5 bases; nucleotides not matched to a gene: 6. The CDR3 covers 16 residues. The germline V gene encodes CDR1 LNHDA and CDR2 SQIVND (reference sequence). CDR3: CASSIDGQGSNNEQFF. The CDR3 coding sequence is TGTGCCAGTAGTATAGATGGACAGGGAAGTAACAATGAGCAGTTCTTC.

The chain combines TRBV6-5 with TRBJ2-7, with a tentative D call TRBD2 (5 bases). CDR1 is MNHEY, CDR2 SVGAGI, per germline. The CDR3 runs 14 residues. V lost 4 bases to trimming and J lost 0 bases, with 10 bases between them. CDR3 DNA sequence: TGTGCCAGCAGTTTAGCGTGGAGCTCCTACGAGCAGTACTTC. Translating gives CASSLAWSSYEQYF.

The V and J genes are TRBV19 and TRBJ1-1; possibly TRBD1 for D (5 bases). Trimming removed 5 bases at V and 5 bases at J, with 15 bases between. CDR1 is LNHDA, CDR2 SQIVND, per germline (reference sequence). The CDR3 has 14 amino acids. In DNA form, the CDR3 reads TGTGCCAGTAGTTCCCAGGGAAGTGGGACTGAAGCTTTCTTT. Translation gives CASSSQGSGTEAFF.

CDR3 residues: CASTSPAQAYGYTF. The CDR3 DNA is TGTGCCAGCACCTCCCCGGCGCAGGCGTATGGCTACACCTTC. The rearrangement joins TRBV28 to TRBJ1-2; D is uncertain. Germline V lookup: CDR1 MDHEN, CDR2 SYDVKM. Trimming left V 7 bases short and J 5 bases short, with 17 bases between. This CDR3 has 14 residues.

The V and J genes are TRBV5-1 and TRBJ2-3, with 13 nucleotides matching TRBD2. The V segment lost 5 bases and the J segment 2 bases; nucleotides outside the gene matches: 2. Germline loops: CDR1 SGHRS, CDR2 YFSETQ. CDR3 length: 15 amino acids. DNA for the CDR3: TGCGCCAGCAGGGGGACTAGCGGGGTCACAGATACGCAGTATTTT. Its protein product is CASRGTSGVTDTQYF.